The source of this TCR beta chain is a study of CD8 T cells in Susac syndrome. General study points: It was acknowledged in the study that the number of individuals who were included in its TCR sequencing and HLA analysis was relatively small.

cDNA came from about 0.51 to 1 ug RNA primed by random hexamers. TCRdb used MiXCR to reprocess the immunoSEQ multiplex PCR reads, holding one entry per CDR3 protein. Found here are tens of thousands of distinct CDR3 sequences, just under 95% of them singletons; the top ten hold about 0.29%. V dropped 4 bases and J dropped 4; count of bases not matched to a gene: 4. The CDR3 is 14 residues long. Germline CDR1 MNHNY, CDR2 SVGAGI (reference sequence). Regarding this clonotype: Its antigen is not identified.

The TCR comes from a human donor in good health. The chain employs TRBV6-6 and TRBJ2-5; 9 nucleotides line up with TRBD1. Material: CD8+ T cells from PBMCs. The CDR3 DNA sequence: TGTGCCAGCAGTTCACAGGGGGCCCGAGAGACCCAGTACTTC. Encoded protein: CASSSQGARETQYF.